The 24 T cell receptor beta chains below were found in one sample sequenced in a study of cytomegalovirus exposure and HLA in healthy donors. PCR primers comprised 60 Vbeta and 13 Jbeta primers. TCRdb's table, derived via immunoSEQ multiplex PCR, lists solely in-frame clones and lacks some. The sample lists roughly 160,000 clones; roughly 71% were seen once. The sequenced sample consisted of PBMCs. The source of these receptors is a girl between 5 and 17 years old in good health and CMV-seronegative.

The chain carries TRBV6-5 and TRBJ2-1; 7 bases line up with TRBD2. Losses at the gene ends were 4 bases for V and 0 bases for J; bases not matched to a gene: 6. CDR1 and CDR2 (germline): MNHEY, SVGAGI. This CDR3 region has 16 residues. CDR3 in amino acids: CASSSLAGASYNEQFF. CDR3 nucleotide sequence: TGTGCCAGCAGTTCCTTAGCGGGCGCCTCCTACAATGAGCAGTTCTTC.

V usage is TRBV28 and J usage is TRBJ2-3; possibly TRBD2 for D (5 bases). Trimming took 4 bases from V and 1 from J, leaving 12 bases between them. The CDR3 sequence is 15 residues long. CDR1 and CDR2 (germline): MDHEN, SYDVKM. CDR3 protein: CASSSASFGTDTQYF. The CDR3, as DNA: TGTGCCAGCAGTTCAGCTAGCTTTGGCACAGATACGCAGTATTTT.

A remark on this clone: Other DNA sequences in this specimen translate into the identical CDR3. This chain joins TRBV18 and TRBJ2-5; D not certain. Germline CDR1 is KGHSH and CDR2 is LQKENI. V was clipped by 6 bases and J by 0 bases, with 5 bases between them. This CDR3 contains 12 residues. The CDR3 loop is CASSLYQETQYF. CDR3 in DNA: TGTGCCAGCTCCCTGTACCAAGAGACCCAGTACTTC. The entire variable domain, with the rest obtained from reference TRBV18 and TRBJ2-5, is as follows: NAGVMQNPRHLVRRRGQEARLRCSPMKGHSHVYWYRQLPEEGLKFMVYLQKENIIDESGMPKERFSAEFPKEGPSILRIQQVVRGDSAAYFCASSLYQETQYFGPGTRLLVL.

V is TRBV6-1 and J is TRBJ1-3; D gene unclear. V lost 7 bases and J 2 bases, leaving 9 bases between the germline ends. Germline V CDR1 and CDR2: MNHNS, SASEGT. The CDR3 contains 13 residues. The CDR3 DNA reads as TGTGCCAGCATACGGACTGCTGGAAACACCATATATTTT. It specifies CASIRTAGNTIYF.

This clone has more than one count but fewer than ten. CDR3 DNA: TGTGCCAACCACAGGGGCGAGCAGTACTTC. Translation: CANHRGEQYF. The chain joins TRBV5-8 to TRBJ2-7; 7 nucleotides align to TRBD1. CDR3 size: 10 residues. The trim removed 9 bases at V and 6 bases at J, leaving 3 bases unmatched. The germline V gene encodes CDR1 SGHTS and CDR2 YDEGEE.

The J gene is TRBJ2-2, the V gene TRBV30; 7 bases match TRBD1. The V gene end was trimmed by 0 bases and the J gene end by 0 bases; junction bases not matched to a gene: 4. CDR3 length: 16 amino acids. Germline V gives CDR1 GTSNPN, CDR2 SVGIG (reference sequence). This CDR3 reads CAWSVGQGANTGELFF. The CDR3, as DNA: TGTGCCTGGAGTGTAGGGCAGGGGGCGAACACCGGGGAGCTGTTTTTT.

The V call is TRBV5-1, the J call TRBJ2-1; D is unresolved. The germline V gene has CDR1 SGHRS and CDR2 YFSETQ. The V and J ends lost 0 bases and 8 bases respectively, with 9 bases between them. This CDR3 region has 13 residues. CDR3: CASSLDPPDEQFF. Written as DNA, the CDR3 is TGCGCCAGCAGCTTGGACCCCCCAGATGAGCAGTTCTTC.

The chain recombines TRBV9 with TRBJ1-4; D is perhaps TRBD1 (5 bases). V was trimmed by 4 bases and J by 0 bases, leaving 19 bases between them. CDR3 size: 18 residues. In germline, CDR1 is SGDLS, CDR2 YYNGEE. The CDR3 DNA follows: TGTGCCAGCAGCCCCCGTTCAGGGTTAAGGGCAACTAATGAAAAACTGTTTTTT. Its translation is CASSPRSGLRATNEKLFF.

This clone has only a few counts. This sequence joins TRBV6-8 and TRBJ2-2; D gene unclear. The CDR3 loop spans 12 amino acids. V was cut by 2 bases and J by 4 bases, with 2 bases left in between. The germline gives CDR1 MNHGY, CDR2 SAAAGT. The CDR3 coding sequence is TGTGCCAGCAGTTACCTCACCGGGGAGCTGTTTTTT. Translated: CASSYLTGELFF.

The chain has TRBV5-1 and TRBJ2-3; 8 bases are shared with TRBD2. Germline CDR1 reads SGHRS; CDR2 reads YFSETQ. V lost 0 bases to trimming and J lost 6 bases; unmatched junction nucleotides: 6. The CDR3 spans 15 residues. Written as DNA, the CDR3 is TGCGCCAGCAGCTTGGGCCCAGGCGGGGGGGATACGCAGTATTTT. Translation: CASSLGPGGGDTQYF.

The CDR3 sequence: CASSSSGGSDTQYF. In nucleotides, the CDR3 is TGTGCCAGCAGCTCCTCTGGGGGGTCAGATACGCAGTATTTT. J is TRBJ2-3 and V is TRBV7-9, with D tentatively TRBD2 (6 bases). Per germline, CDR1 SEHNR and CDR2 FQNEAQ (reference sequence). The CDR3 extends over 14 amino acids. V was trimmed by 4 bases and J by 4 bases, leaving 12 bases between them.

The chain joins TRBV9 to TRBJ1-5; D is unresolved. CDR1 is SGDLS, CDR2 YYNGEE, per germline. V was cut by 0 bases and J by 10 bases, with 11 bases left in between. The CDR3 loop spans 13 amino acids. CDR3 in amino acids: CASSVAQDLPQHF. The DNA for the CDR3 is TGTGCCAGCAGCGTAGCTCAGGACTTACCCCAGCATTTT.

V gene TRBV7-2 combines with J gene TRBJ1-2; D is perhaps TRBD1 (5 bases). The V end was cut by 3 bases, the J end by 8 bases, with 13 bases between. The germline gives CDR1 SGHTA, CDR2 FQGNSA. The CDR3 is 13 amino acids. The DNA of the CDR3 is TGTGCCAGCAGCTTCAACAGGAAACCAGGCTACACCTTC. This encodes CASSFNRKPGYTF. Full variable domain (missing parts from reference TRBV7-2 and TRBJ1-2): GAGVSQSPSNKVTEKGKDVELRCDPISGHTALYWYRQSLGQGLEFLIYFQGNSAPDKSGLPSDRFSAERTGGSVSTLTIQRTQQEDSAVYLCASSFNRKPGYTFGSGTRLTVV.

This chain uses TRBV5-1 with TRBJ2-5; D might be TRBD1 (6 bases). Deletions cut 0 bases from V and 4 bases from J, with 10 bases between. Germline V gene sequence: CDR1 SGHRS, CDR2 YFSETQ. This CDR3 has 14 residues. The CDR3 is CASSLDRVGETQYF. DNA of the CDR3: TGCGCCAGCAGCTTGGACAGGGTGGGAGAGACCCAGTACTTC.

Only a few counts were recorded for this clone. The chain is built from TRBV4-1 and TRBJ1-1; 12 bases align to TRBD1. The V gene's germline CDR1 is MGHRA and CDR2 YSYEKL. The CDR3 loop spans 16 amino acids. The junction had 12 bases not matched to a gene; V was cut back by 2 bases and J by 11 bases. This CDR3 reads CASSQWAWDRGQGAFF. CDR3 bases: TGCGCCAGCAGCCAATGGGCCTGGGACAGGGGGCAGGGGGCTTTCTTT.

The CDR3 DNA is TGCAGCGTTGGGCGGGGGGGAGCCGGGGAGCTGTTTTTT. Protein: CSVGRGGAGELFF. The V gene is TRBV29-1, the J gene TRBJ2-2; 9 bases map to TRBD2. This CDR3 has 13 amino acids. CDR1 is SQVTM, CDR2 ANQGSEA, per germline. The junction had 3 bases not matched to a gene; V was cut back by 4 bases and J by 6 bases.

This chain links TRBV11-2 with TRBJ1-2, with D perhaps TRBD1 (5 bases). This CDR3 is 15 amino acids long. CDR1 and CDR2 from the germline V gene are SGHAT and FQNNGV. V was clipped by 0 bases and J by 0 bases, with 8 bases between them. CDR3 sequence reads: CASSLEEGPNYGYTF. CDR3 nucleotides: TGTGCCAGCAGCTTAGAGGAGGGGCCTAACTATGGCTACACCTTC.

V gene TRBV20-1 combines with J gene TRBJ1-4; D is uncertain. Per the germline V gene, CDR1 is DFQATT and CDR2 is SNEGSKA (reference sequence). The CDR3 covers 11 residues. The germline V and J ends were trimmed by 1 base and 6 bases, with 3 bases remaining between them. The CDR3 DNA reads TGCAGTGCTAGAGTAGATGAAAAACTGTTTTTT. Protein sequence: CSARVDEKLFF.

J is TRBJ1-1 and V is TRBV5-4; 7 bases map to TRBD1. CDR1 is SGHNT and CDR2 is YYREEE in the germline V gene (reference sequence). CDR3 length: 20 residues. After removal of 7 bases from V and 3 bases from J, the junction contained 27 bases not matched to a gene. The CDR3: CASVPQAGGVPSLLYTEAFF. As DNA, the CDR3 is TGTGCCAGCGTACCACAGGCAGGGGGTGTCCCCAGTCTATTGTACACTGAAGCTTTCTTT.

This sequence joins TRBV7-2 and TRBJ2-7, with 12 bases aligning to TRBD2. The ends lost 4 bases at V and 7 bases at J; junction bases unmatched: 5. This CDR3 spans 14 amino acids. Germline V lookup: CDR1 SGHTA, CDR2 FQGNSA. Written as DNA, the CDR3 is TGTGCCAGCAGCTCCCGACTAGCGGGGGTTGAGCAGTACTTC. It specifies CASSSRLAGVEQYF.

J is TRBJ2-7 and V is TRBV4-1; 7 bases align to TRBD1. Germline V gene data show CDR1 as MGHRA and CDR2 as YSYEKL. This CDR3 spans 15 amino acids. V shed 4 bases, J shed 2 bases, and the junction held 8 bases outside the gene matches. CDR3 amino acids: CASSRPGQAPYEQYF. Here the CDR3 DNA reads TGCGCCAGCAGCCGCCCTGGACAGGCTCCCTACGAGCAGTACTTC.

This rearrangement joins TRBV9 to TRBJ2-7, with 16 positions matching TRBD2. V was clipped by 3 bases and J by 2 bases; unmatched bases: 2. Per germline, CDR1 SGDLS and CDR2 YYNGEE. This CDR3 spans 16 amino acids. The CDR3 region is CASSAGTSGGAYEQYF. CDR3 nucleotide sequence: TGTGCCAGCAGCGCCGGGACTAGCGGGGGGGCCTACGAGCAGTACTTC.

Only a few counts were recorded for this clone. The V and J genes are TRBV27 and TRBJ1-2; D is possibly TRBD1 (5 bases). Germline loops: CDR1 MNHEY, CDR2 SMNVEV (reference sequence). V was clipped by 6 bases and J by 6 bases, with 11 bases between them. CDR3 length: 12 amino acids. The CDR3 sequence is CASRQQGNGYTF. The CDR3 DNA sequence: TGTGCCAGCAGGCAGCAGGGAAATGGCTACACCTTC.

The V and J genes are TRBV19 and TRBJ2-5; 13 bases are a match to TRBD2. CDR1 LNHDA and CDR2 SQIVND come from the germline V gene (reference sequence). J lost 1 base, V lost 6 bases, and 5 bases had no gene match. The CDR3 length is 16 residues. In DNA form, the CDR3 reads TGTGCCAGTAGACCGGGACTAGCGGGGCCCCAAGAGACCCAGTACTTC. As protein: CASRPGLAGPQETQYF.